This is a list of T cell receptor beta chains from one sample in a study of cytomegalovirus exposure and HLA in healthy donors. Sequencing used immunoSEQ multiplex PCR; TCRdb keeps in-frame clones, though not all of them. The table shows 120,000 or so clones, with roughly 80% occurring only once. The material sequenced was PBMCs. Receptors originate from a man aged 18 to 29 in good health and CMV-seronegative. Each CDR3 is given with its conserved first and last residue. D genes are given only for firm matches. Only some rows state a clone size, as once, few, many or a class for expanded clones.

>TRBD2|TRBJ2-7|-|TRBV2
TGTGCCACGGGACTAGCGGGGGGGCTGTACGAGCAGTACTTC
CATGLAGGLYEQYF
>TRBD1|TRBJ2-2|-|TRBV5-8
TGTGCCAGCAGCCGGGGGACAGGGTCTGACGGGGAGCTGTTTTTT
CASSRGTGSDGELFF
>-|TRBJ1-1|-|TRBV2
TGTGCCAGTAAGGGGGGGGGATTGGCTGAAGCTTTCTTT
CASKGGGLAEAFF
>TRBD2|TRBJ2-1|-|TRBV19
TGTGCCAGTAGCCCACTAGCGGGGGGCCACTACAATGAGCAGTTCTTC
CASSPLAGGHYNEQFF
>-|TRBJ2-3|-|TRBV19
TGTGCCAGCGAGGGGTCAGGGGGCACAGATACGCAGTATTTT
CASEGSGGTDTQYF
>TRBD1|TRBJ1-1|once|TRBV29-1
TGCAGCGTTGAGCGGGACAGTGGGACTGAAGCTTTCTTT
CSVERDSGTEAFF
>TRBD1|TRBJ2-7|once|TRBV5-1
TGCGCCAGCAGCGGACAGGGTCGCCACGAGCAGTACTTC
CASSGQGRHEQYF
>-|TRBJ2-1|-|TRBV5-6
TGTGCCAGCAGCTCCCACTCAGGGTTGTCCTACAATGAGCAGTTCTTC
CASSSHSGLSYNEQFF
>-|TRBJ1-1|-|TRBV2
TGTGCCAGCAGTGAAACCCGACAGCAGAACACTGAAGCTTTCTTT
CASSETRQQNTEAFF
>-|TRBJ2-2|-|TRBV4-3
TGCGCCAGCAGCAGTGGATCGGGGTCCGGGGAGCTGTTTTTT
CASSSGSGSGELFF
>-|TRBJ1-4|once|TRBV6-6
TGTGCCAGCAGCCGACAGGCAACTAATGAAAAACTGTTTTTT
CASSRQATNEKLFF
>-|TRBJ2-3|-|TRBV6-5
TGTGCCAGCAGTTACTCAGAACACACAGATACGCAGTATTTT
CASSYSEHTDTQYF
>TRBD2|TRBJ2-1|-|TRBV7-9
TGTGCCAGCAGCTTAGAGACTAGCGACTACAATGAGCAGTTCTTC
CASSLETSDYNEQFF
>TRBD2|TRBJ2-3|-|TRBV15
TGTGCCACCAGCAGAGTTGGCGGGGGGGCCGCTGATACGCAGTATTTT
CATSRVGGGAADTQYF
>-|TRBJ2-7|-|TRBV7-2
TGTGCCAGCAGCAGAAGACAGGGAGGCTCTTTGTACGAGCAGTACTTC
CASSRRQGGSLYEQYF
>TRBD1|TRBJ1-2|-|TRBV7-9
TGTGCCAGCAGCCCCCGGACAGGGAATGGCTACACCTTC
CASSPRTGNGYTF
>TRBD1|TRBJ2-5|-|TRBV7-6
TGTGCCAGCAGCTTTACAGGGGCGGGAGAGACCCAGTACTTC
CASSFTGAGETQYF
>TRBD2|TRBJ2-2|-|TRBV15
TGTGCCACCAGCAGAAAAAAGACTAGCGGGGGGCCCTCGGGCACCGGGGAGCTGTTTTTT
CATSRKKTSGGPSGTGELFF
>-|TRBJ1-4|-|TRBV15
TGTGCCACCAGCAGAGAGAGGGCAGCAACTAATGAAAAACTGTTTTTT
CATSRERAATNEKLFF
>TRBD2|TRBJ2-3|few|TRBV6-5
TGTGCCAGCAGTCTCTTGGCGGGGGCAGATACGCAGTATTTT
CASSLLAGADTQYF
>-|TRBJ1-1|once|TRBV6-5
TGTGCCAGCCACCCGCCGGGGAACACTGAAGCTTTCTTT
CASHPPGNTEAFF
>-|TRBJ2-2|-|TRBV29-1
TGCAGCGCCCAGACGGGGAGGACGAACACCGGGGAGCTGTTTTTT
CSAQTGRTNTGELFF
>-|TRBJ1-2|-|TRBV5-6
TGTGCCAGCAGCTCCCTCGGCGGGACTAACTATGGCTACACCTTC
CASSSLGGTNYGYTF
>-|TRBJ2-5|-|TRBV6-1
TGTGCCAGCAGTGGCTTCGCATCGGGAGAGACCCAGTACTTC
CASSGFASGETQYF
>TRBD2|TRBJ2-5|once|TRBV5-4
TGTGCCAGCAGCTCCGGGACTAGTAGAGAGACCCAGTACTTC
CASSSGTSRETQYF
>-|TRBJ1-2|-|TRBV6-5
TGTGCCAGCAGCCCCTCCGATCCGTCCTACTGGGGCTACACCTTC
CASSPSDPSYWGYTF